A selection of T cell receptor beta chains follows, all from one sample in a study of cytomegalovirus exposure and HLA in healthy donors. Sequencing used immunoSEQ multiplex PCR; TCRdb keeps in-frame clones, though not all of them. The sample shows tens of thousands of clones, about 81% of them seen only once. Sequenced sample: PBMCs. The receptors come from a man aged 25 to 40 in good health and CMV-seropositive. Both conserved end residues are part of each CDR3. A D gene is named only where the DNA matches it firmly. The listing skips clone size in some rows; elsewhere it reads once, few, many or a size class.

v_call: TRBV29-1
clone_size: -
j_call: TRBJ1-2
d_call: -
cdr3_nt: TGCAGCGCCGACGACTCGGAGCGGAACCCCTATGGCTACACCTTC
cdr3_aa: CSADDSERNPYGYTF

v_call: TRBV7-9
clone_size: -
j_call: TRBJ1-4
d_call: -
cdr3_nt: TGTGCCAGCAGCCGTGCCGGATCCTTAGGGGGTGAAAAACTGTTTTTT
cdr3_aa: CASSRAGSLGGEKLFF

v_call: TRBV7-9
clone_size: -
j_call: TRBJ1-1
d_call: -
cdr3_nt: TGTGCCAGCAGCTTAGACATCATGAACACTGAAGCTTTCTTT
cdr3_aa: CASSLDIMNTEAFF

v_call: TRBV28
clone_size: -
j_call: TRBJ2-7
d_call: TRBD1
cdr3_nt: TGTGCCAGCAGAACAGGGGTCGAGCAGTACTTC
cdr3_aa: CASRTGVEQYF

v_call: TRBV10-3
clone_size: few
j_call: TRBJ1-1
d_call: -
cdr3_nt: TGTGCCATCAGTGTGGGAGTGAACACTGAAGCTTTCTTT
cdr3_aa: CAISVGVNTEAFF

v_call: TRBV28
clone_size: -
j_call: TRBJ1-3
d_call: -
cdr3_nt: TGTGCCAGCAGTTTATACGGGAGCCTCTCTGGAAACACCATATATTTT
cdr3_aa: CASSLYGSLSGNTIYF

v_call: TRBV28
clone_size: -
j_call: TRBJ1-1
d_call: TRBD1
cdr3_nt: TGTGCCAGCAGGAATAAGGGGGCTAGGACTGAAGCTTTCTTT
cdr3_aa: CASRNKGARTEAFF

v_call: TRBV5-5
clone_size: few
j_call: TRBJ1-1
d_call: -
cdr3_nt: TGTGCCAGCAGCTTGCTTCTAAGGGGAAACACTGAAGCTTTCTTT
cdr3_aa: CASSLLLRGNTEAFF

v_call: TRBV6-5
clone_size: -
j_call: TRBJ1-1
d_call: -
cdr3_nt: TGTGCCAGCAGTAGAGCGACGGCCACTGAAGCTTTCTTT
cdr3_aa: CASSRATATEAFF

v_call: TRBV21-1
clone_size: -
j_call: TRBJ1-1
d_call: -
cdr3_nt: TGTGCCAGCAGCATAAGACAGGGTACTGAAGCTTTCTTT
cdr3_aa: CASSIRQGTEAFF

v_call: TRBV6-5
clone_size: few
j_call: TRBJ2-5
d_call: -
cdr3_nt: TGTGCCAGCAGTTACGGCAACCAAGAGACCCAGTACTTC
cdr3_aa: CASSYGNQETQYF

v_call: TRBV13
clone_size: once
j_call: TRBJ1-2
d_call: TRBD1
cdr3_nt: TGTGCCAGCAGCTCCGGACAGGGAGTGCGGCCGGGCTATGGCTACACCTTC
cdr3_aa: CASSSGQGVRPGYGYTF

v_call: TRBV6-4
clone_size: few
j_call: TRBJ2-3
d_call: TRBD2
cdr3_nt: TGTGCCAGCAGTGACTCTAGCGGGGGGGCCGATACGCAGTATTTT
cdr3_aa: CASSDSSGGADTQYF

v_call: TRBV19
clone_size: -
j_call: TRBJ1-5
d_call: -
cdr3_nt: TGTGCCAGTAGTATAGGAAGGGACACACTTAGCAATCAGCCCCAGCATTTT
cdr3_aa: CASSIGRDTLSNQPQHF

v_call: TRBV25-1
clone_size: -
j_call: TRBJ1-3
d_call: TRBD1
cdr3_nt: TGTGCCAGCAGTGAAAGGGCCGGGACAGGGGGAAACACCATATATTTT
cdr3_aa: CASSERAGTGGNTIYF

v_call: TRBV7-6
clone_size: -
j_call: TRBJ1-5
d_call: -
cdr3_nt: TGTGCCAGCAGCTTAGAGGCCGGGGAAAGCAATCAGCCCCAGCATTTT
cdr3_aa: CASSLEAGESNQPQHF

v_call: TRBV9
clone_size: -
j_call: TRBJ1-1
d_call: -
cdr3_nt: TGTGCCAGCAGCTCAAGAGGTCGTAACACTGAAGCTTTCTTT
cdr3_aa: CASSSRGRNTEAFF

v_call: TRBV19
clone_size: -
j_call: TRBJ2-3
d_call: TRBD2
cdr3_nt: TGTGCCAGTAGTGATAGCGGGGGGGCCATAGATACGCAGTATTTT
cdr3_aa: CASSDSGGAIDTQYF

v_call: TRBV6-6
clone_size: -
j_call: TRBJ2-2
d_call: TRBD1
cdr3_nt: TGTGCCAGCACGCCGACAGGGGGTTTCACCGGGGAGCTGTTTTTT
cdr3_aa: CASTPTGGFTGELFF

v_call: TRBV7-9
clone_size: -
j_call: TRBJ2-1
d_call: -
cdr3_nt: TGTGCCAGCAGCCAAGACACTAGCTGGGATGAGCAGTTCTTC
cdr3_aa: CASSQDTSWDEQFF

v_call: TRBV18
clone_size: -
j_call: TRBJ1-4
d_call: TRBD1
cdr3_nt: TGTGCCAGCTCACCGGGACAGGGCAATGAAAAACTGTTTTTT
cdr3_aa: CASSPGQGNEKLFF

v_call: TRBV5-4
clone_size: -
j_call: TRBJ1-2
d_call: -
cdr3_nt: TGTGCCTTCAATATGGACAGCTCCTATGGCTACACCTTC
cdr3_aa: CAFNMDSSYGYTF

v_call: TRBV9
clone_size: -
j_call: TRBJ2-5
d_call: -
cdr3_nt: TGTGCCAGCAGCCGACTTGCCCAAGAGACCCAGTACTTC
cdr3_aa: CASSRLAQETQYF

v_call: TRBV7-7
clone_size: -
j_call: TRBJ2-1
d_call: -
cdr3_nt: TGTGCCAGCAGCTCCCAGGGATCTGGGGATGAGCAGTTCTTC
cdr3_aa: CASSSQGSGDEQFF

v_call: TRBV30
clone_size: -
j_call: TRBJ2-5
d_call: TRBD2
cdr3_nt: TGTGCCTGGAGTGTGGCTAGCGGGGCCCAAGAGACCCAGTACTTC
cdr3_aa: CAWSVASGAQETQYF

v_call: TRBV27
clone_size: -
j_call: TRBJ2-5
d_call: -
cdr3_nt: TGTGCCAGCAGTCCCCGTTTGCAGACTCAAGAGACCCAGTACTTC
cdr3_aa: CASSPRLQTQETQYF